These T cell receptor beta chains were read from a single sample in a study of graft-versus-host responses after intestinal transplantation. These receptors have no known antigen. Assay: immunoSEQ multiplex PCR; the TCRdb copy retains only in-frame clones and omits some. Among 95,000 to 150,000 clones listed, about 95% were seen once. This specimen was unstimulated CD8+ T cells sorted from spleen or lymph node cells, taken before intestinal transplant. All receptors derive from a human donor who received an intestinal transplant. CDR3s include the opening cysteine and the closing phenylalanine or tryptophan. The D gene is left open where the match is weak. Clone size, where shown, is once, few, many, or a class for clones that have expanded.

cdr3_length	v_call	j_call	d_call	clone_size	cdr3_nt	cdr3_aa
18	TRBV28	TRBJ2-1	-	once	TGTGCCAGCAGTTTAGCCGGAGGGGGGATGGGTATACGCAATGAGCAGTTCTTC	CASSLAGGGMGIRNEQFF
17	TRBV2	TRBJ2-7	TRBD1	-	TGTGCCACCCTGGGACAGGGGACAGATTTAAGCTCCTACGAGCAGTACTTC	CATLGQGTDLSSYEQYF
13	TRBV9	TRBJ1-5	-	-	TGTGCCAGCAGCCAGGATAGCAATCAGCCCCAGCATTTT	CASSQDSNQPQHF
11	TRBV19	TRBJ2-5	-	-	TGTGCCAGTAGTATAGGGGCGACCCAGTACTTC	CASSIGATQYF
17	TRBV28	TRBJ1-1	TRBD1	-	TGTGCCAGCAGTTTCCCCGGGACAGGGAGAAGGAGGACTGAAGCTTTCTTT	CASSFPGTGRRRTEAFF
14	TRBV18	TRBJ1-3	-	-	TGTGCCAGCTCAACTCCCCGGTCTGGAAACACCATATATTTT	CASSTPRSGNTIYF
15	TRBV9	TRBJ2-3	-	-	TGTGCCAGCAGCGTGCGTGGTATCAGCACAGATACGCAGTATTTT	CASSVRGISTDTQYF
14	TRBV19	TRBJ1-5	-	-	TGTGCCAGTAGTATAAGAGGGGAGTATCAGCCCCAGCATTTT	CASSIRGEYQPQHF
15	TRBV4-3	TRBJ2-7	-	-	TGCGCCAGCAGCCAAGGGGACACTGAAGGATACGAGCAGTACTTC	CASSQGDTEGYEQYF
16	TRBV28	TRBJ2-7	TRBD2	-	TGTGCCAGCAGTCCACACCTAGCGGGAGGGTCCTACGAGCAGTACTTC	CASSPHLAGGSYEQYF
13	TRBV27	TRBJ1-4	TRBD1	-	TGTGCCAGCAGTCTGTCGACAGGGGGACAACTGTTTTTT	CASSLSTGGQLFF
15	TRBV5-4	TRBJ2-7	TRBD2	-	TGTGCCAGCAGCTTGGGCCTAGCGGATCGGGGAGAGCAGTACTTC	CASSLGLADRGEQYF
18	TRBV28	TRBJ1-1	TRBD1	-	TGTGCCAGCAGTCCGTGGACAGGGGGAGAGGGAATGAACACTGAAGCTTTCTTT	CASSPWTGGEGMNTEAFF
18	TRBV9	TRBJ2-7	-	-	TGTGCCAGCAGCGTAGAGGGGAATTTGGGGTGGGACTCCTACGAGCAGTACTTC	CASSVEGNLGWDSYEQYF
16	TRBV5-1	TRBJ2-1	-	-	TGCGCCAGCAGCTCTCATCCTGGTAGCTCCTACAATGAGCAGTTCTTC	CASSSHPGSSYNEQFF
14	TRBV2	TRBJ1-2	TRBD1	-	TGTGCCAGGTCCCGGGACAGCTCATCTTATGGCTACACCTTC	CARSRDSSSYGYTF
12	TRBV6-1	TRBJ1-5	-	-	TGTGCCAGCACACAGCGCGATCAGCCCCAGCATTTT	CASTQRDQPQHF
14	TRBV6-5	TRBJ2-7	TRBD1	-	TGTGCCAGCAATGTACAGGGGTCTGGTTACGAGCAGTACTTC	CASNVQGSGYEQYF
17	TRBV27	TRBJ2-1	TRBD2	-	TGTGCCAGCAGTTTATCCAGCCTAGCGGTCGTATACAATGAGCAGTTCTTC	CASSLSSLAVVYNEQFF
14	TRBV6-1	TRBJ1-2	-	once	TGTGCCAGCAGGGTACCGACTGAAAACTATGGCTACACCTTC	CASRVPTENYGYTF
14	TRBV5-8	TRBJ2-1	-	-	TGTGCCAGCAGCTTGGCGGGATCCCTCGATGAGCAGTTCTTC	CASSLAGSLDEQFF
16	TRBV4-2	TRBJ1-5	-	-	TGTGCCAGCAGCCTAAATTGGGTACGGGACAATCAGCCCCAGCATTTT	CASSLNWVRDNQPQHF
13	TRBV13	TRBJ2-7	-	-	TGTGCCAGCAGCTTAGAAGCCACCTACGAGCAGTACTTC	CASSLEATYEQYF
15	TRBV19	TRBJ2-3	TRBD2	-	TGTGCCAGTAGTCCCTCTAGCGGGAGCACAGATACGCAGTATTTT	CASSPSSGSTDTQYF
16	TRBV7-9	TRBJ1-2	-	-	TGTGCCAGCAGCTTAGTTTCAGGTGCCCCAGGAAATGGCTACACCTTC	CASSLVSGAPGNGYTF
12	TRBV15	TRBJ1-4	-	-	TGTGCCACCGGACTACAAGTTGAAAAACTGTTTTTT	CATGLQVEKLFF
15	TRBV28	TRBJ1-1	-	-	TGTGCCAGCAGCGAGGACGTAGGCTGGGGCGCTGAAGCTTTCTTT	CASSEDVGWGAEAFF
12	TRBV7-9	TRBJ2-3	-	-	TGTGCCAGCAGCTTAAACGGAGATACGCAGTATTTT	CASSLNGDTQYF
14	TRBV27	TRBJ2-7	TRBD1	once	TGTGCCAGCAGTGTCGGGACAGGCCCCTACGAGCAGTACTTC	CASSVGTGPYEQYF
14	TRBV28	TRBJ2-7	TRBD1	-	TGTGCCAGAAATCCGGGACAGCAAAAGTGGGAGCAGTACTTC	CARNPGQQKWEQYF
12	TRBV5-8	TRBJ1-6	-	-	TGTGCCAGCAGCTTGGTTAATTCACCCCTCCACTTT	CASSLVNSPLHF